The source of this TCR beta chain is a study of blood T cell repertoires in COVID-19. The junction had 5 bases not matched to a gene; V was cut back by 4 bases and J by 5 bases. Germline V CDR1 and CDR2: SGHNT, YYREEE (reference sequence). The CDR3 is 14 amino acids. Per the original data handling: Scientists estimated how many nucleated cells there were by amplifying reference gene primers. Measured with immunoSEQ multiplex PCR; TCRdb has only the in-frame clones, and not every one. The V and J calls and clone size come from that table; D and trimming were worked out from the DNA. The sample includes more than 75,000 clones, more than 70% seen only once; the top ten take 2.7%.

Material for sequencing was peripheral blood. The chain links TRBV5-4 to TRBJ1-5; 8 positions agree with TRBD1. The clonotype was recovered from a man aged 45-65 years with COVID-19, enrolled during active disease. In nucleotides, the CDR3 is TGTGCCAGCAGCGCCCAGGGGGCCCATCAGCCCCAGCATTTT. Amino acid sequence: CASSAQGAHQPQHF. The full variable domain, completed using reference TRBV5-4 and TRBJ1-5, is ETGVTQSPTHLIKTRGQQVTLRCSSQSGHNTVSWYQQALGQGPQFIFQYYREEENGRGNFPPRFSGLQFPNYSSELNVNALELDDSALYLCASSAQGAHQPQHFGDGTRLSIL.